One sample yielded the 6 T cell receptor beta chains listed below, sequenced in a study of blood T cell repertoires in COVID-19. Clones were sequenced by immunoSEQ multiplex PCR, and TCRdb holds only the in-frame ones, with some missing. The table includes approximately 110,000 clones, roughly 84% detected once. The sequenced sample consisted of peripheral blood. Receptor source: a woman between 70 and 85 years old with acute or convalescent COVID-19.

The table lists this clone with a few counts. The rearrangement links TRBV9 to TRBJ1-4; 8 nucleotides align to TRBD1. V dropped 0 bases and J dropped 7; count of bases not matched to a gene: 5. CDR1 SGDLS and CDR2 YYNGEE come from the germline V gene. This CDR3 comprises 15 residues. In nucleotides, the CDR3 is TGTGCCAGCAGCGTAGGTCAGGGGGCCGGTGAAAAACTGTTTTTT. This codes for CASSVGQGAGEKLFF.

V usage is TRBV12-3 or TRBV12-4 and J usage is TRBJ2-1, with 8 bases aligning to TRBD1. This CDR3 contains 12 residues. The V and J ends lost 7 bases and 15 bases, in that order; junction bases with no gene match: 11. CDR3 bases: TGTGCCAGCACCTCGGACAGGGAAACTCGGTTCTTC. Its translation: CASTSDRETRFF.

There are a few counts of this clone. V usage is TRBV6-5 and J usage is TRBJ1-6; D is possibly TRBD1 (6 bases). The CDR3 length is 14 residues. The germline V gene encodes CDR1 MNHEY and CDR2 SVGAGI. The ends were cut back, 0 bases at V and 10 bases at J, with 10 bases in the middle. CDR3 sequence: CASSYSGQSSPLHF. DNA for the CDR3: TGTGCCAGCAGTTACTCTGGACAGTCCTCACCCCTCCACTTT.

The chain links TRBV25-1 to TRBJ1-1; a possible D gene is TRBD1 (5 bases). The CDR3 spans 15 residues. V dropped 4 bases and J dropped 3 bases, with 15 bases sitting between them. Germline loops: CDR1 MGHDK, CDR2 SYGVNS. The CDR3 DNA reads TGTGCCAGCAGTGCGGACACACAGGTTTACACTGAAGCTTTCTTT. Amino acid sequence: CASSADTQVYTEAFF.

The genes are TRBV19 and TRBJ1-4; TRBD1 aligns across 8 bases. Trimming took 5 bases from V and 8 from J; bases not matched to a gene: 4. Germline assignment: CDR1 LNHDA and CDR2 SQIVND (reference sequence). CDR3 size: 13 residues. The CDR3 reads CASSQGAREKLFF. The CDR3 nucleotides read TGTGCCAGTAGTCAGGGGGCGCGAGAAAAACTGTTTTTT.

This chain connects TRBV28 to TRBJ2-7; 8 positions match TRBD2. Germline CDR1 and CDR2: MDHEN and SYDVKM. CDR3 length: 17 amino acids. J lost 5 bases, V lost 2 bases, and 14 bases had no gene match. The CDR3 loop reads CASSLDPAGRVKDEQYF. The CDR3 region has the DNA TGTGCCAGCAGTTTAGATCCCGCCGGGAGGGTTAAGGACGAGCAGTACTTC.